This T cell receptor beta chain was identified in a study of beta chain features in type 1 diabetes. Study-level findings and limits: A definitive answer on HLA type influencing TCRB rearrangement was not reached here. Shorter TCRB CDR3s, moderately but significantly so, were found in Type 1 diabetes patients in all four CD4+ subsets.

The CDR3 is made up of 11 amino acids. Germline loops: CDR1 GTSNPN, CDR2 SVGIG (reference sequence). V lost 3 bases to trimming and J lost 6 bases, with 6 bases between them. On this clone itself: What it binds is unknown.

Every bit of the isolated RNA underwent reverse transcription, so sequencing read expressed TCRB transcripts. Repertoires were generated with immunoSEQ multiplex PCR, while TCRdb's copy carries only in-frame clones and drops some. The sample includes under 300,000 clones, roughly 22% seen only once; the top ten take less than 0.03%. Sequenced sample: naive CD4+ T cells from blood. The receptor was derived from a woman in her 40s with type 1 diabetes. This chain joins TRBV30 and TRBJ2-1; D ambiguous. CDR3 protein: CAWRERNEQFF. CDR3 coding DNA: TGTGCCTGGAGGGAGCGCAATGAGCAGTTCTTC.